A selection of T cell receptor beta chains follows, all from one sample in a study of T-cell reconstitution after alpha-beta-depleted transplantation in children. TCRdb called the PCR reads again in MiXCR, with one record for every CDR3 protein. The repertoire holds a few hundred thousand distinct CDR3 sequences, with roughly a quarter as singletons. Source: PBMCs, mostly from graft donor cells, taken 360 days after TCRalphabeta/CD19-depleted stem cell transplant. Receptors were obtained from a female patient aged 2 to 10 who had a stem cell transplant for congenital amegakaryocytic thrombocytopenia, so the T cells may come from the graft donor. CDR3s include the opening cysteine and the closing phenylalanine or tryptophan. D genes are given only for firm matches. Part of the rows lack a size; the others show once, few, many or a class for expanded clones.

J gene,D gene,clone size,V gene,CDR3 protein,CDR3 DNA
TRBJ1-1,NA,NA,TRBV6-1,CASKVKLNTEAFF,TGTGCCAGCAAGGTTAAACTGAACACTGAAGCTTTCTTT
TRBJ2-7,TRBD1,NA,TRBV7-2,CASSLRPGQKAYEQYF,TGTGCCAGCAGCTTGAGACCGGGACAGAAGGCCTACGAGCAGTACTTC
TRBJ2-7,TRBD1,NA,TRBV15,CATSTKRQGSYEQYF,TGTGCCACCAGCACCAAACGACAGGGGTCCTACGAGCAGTACTTC
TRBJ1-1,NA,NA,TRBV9,CASSAITGSSGEAFF,TGTGCCAGCAGCGCTATAACAGGTTCGAGTGGTGAAGCTTTCTTT
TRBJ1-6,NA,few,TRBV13,CASSAKNRISPLHF,TGTGCCAGCAGCGCTAAGAATCGGATTTCACCCCTCCACTTT
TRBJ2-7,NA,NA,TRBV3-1,CASRRTGTYSEQYF,TGTGCCAGCAGGCGGACCGGGACTTATAGCGAGCAGTACTTC
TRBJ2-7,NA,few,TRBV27,CASSFGASTAYEQYF,TGTGCCAGCAGTTTTGGGGCTAGCACTGCCTACGAGCAGTACTTC
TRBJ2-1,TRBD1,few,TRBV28,CASSYRGQEYNEQFF,TGTGCCAGCAGTTACCGGGGACAGGAATACAATGAGCAGTTCTTC
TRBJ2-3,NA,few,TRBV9,CASSAGQADTQYF,TGTGCCAGCAGCGCGGGCCAGGCAGATACGCAGTATTTT
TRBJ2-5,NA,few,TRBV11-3,CASSLGPRETQYF,TGTGCCAGCAGCTTAGGTCCTAGGGAGACCCAGTACTTC
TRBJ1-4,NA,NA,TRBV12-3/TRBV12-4,CPEARKGSSNEKLFF,TGTCCGGAAGCTCGGAAAGGGTCTTCTAATGAAAAACTGTTTTTT
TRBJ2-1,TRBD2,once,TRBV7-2,CASSPGLAGGNEQFF,TGTGCCAGCAGCCCGGGACTAGCGGGGGGTAATGAGCAGTTCTTC
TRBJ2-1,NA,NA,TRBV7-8,CASSLRTSSYNEQFF,TGTGCCAGCAGCCTCCGCACCAGCTCCTACAATGAGCAGTTCTTC
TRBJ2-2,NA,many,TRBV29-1,CSVTGDSNTGELFF,TGCAGCGTCACAGGGGACTCGAACACCGGGGAGCTGTTTTTT
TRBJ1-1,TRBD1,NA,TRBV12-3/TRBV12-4,CASSLYRGNTEAFF,TGTGCCAGCAGTTTGTACAGGGGGAACACTGAAGCTTTCTTT
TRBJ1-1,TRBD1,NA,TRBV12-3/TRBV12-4,CASRGTGKFEGAFF,TGTGCCAGCCGGGGGACAGGGAAGTTCGAAGGAGCTTTCTTT